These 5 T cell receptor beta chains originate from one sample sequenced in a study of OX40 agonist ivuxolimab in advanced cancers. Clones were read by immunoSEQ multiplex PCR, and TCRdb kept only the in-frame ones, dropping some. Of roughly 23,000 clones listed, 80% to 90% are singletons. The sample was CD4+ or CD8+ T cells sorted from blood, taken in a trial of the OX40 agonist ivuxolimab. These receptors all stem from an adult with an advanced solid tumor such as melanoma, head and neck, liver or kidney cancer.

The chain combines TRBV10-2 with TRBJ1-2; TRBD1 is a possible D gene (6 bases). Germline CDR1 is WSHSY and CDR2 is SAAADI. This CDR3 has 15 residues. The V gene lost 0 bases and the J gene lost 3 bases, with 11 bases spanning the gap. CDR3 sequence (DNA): TGCGCCAGCAGTGAGTCGACAGGAAGTTACTATGGCTACACCTTC. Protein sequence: CASSESTGSYYGYTF.

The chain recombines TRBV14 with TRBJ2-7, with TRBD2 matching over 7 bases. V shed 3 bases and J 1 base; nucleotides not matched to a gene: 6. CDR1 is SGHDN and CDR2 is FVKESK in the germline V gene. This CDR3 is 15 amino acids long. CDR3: CASSQGPGGSYEQYF. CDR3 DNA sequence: TGTGCCAGCAGCCAGGGTCCCGGGGGGTCCTACGAGCAGTACTTC.

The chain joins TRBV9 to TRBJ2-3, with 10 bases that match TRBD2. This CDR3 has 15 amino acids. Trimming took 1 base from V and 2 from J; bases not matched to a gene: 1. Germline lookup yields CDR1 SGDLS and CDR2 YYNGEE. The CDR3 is CASSVLAGDTDTQYF. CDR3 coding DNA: TGTGCCAGCAGCGTACTAGCGGGGGACACAGATACGCAGTATTTT.

CDR3: CASSLVGSDTQYF. CDR3 DNA sequence: TGTGCCAGCAGCTTAGTGGGATCGGATACGCAGTATTTT. The rearrangement joins TRBV11-3 to TRBJ2-3; D uncertain. V lost 1 base, J lost 6 bases, and 8 bases lay in between. CDR3 length: 13 residues. CDR1 and CDR2 (germline): SGHNT, YENEEA.

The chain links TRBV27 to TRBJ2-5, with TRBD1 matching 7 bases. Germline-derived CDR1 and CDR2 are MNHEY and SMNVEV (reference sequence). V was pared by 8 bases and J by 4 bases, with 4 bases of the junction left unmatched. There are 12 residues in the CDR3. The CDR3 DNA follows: TGTGCCAGCGGGCGACAGGGAGAGACCCAGTACTTC. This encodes CASGRQGETQYF.